These 16 T cell receptor beta chains were all obtained from the same sample, sequenced in a study of control samples from healthy donors and cancer patients. The assay was immunoSEQ multiplex PCR, and TCRdb's table has in-frame clones only and misses some. This sample lists fewer than 250,000 clones; its ten largest clones have roughly 2%. Sequenced input: blood. Receptors were obtained from a woman under 40 in good health.

The V and J genes are TRBV7-2 and TRBJ2-5, with D possibly being TRBD1 (6 bases). Looked up from germline, CDR1 is SGHTA and CDR2 is FQGNSA. V shed 3 bases and J shed 4 bases, with 12 bases lying between them. This CDR3 spans 14 amino acids. CDR3 bases: TGTGCCAGCAGCTTCGATCAGGGGAGAGAGACCCAGTACTTC. This encodes CASSFDQGRETQYF.

The gene calls are TRBV4-1 and TRBJ1-4; D remains ambiguous. This CDR3 comprises 15 residues. V was trimmed by 7 bases and J by 3 bases, leaving 15 bases between them. The germline V gene encodes CDR1 MGHRA and CDR2 YSYEKL. The CDR3 here is CASTNTPESNEKLFF. CDR3 coding DNA: TGCGCCAGCACCAACACCCCAGAGTCTAATGAAAAACTGTTTTTT.

The chain joins TRBV7-3 to TRBJ2-7; unclear D gene. Trimming took 5 bases from V and 3 from J, leaving 11 bases between them. Looked up from germline, CDR1 is SGHTA and CDR2 is FQGTGA. This CDR3 comprises 13 residues. Here the CDR3 DNA reads TGTGCCAGCAGCCCCCCAAATGGCTACGAGCAGTACTTC. Protein sequence: CASSPPNGYEQYF.

V usage is TRBV21-1 and J usage is TRBJ2-7. TRBV21-1 is a known pseudogene. The CDR3 spans 18 residues. The CDR3 nucleotides are TGTGCCAGCAGCCCCCGAGGGACCCACAAAGAGGAGCGGTACGAGCAGTACTTC. Encoded protein: CASSPRGTHKEERYEQYF.

The V and J genes are TRBV5-1 and TRBJ1-4, with D unresolved. The V end lost 0 bases, the J end lost 4 bases, and 13 bases lay between the germline ends. The germline gives CDR1 SGHRS, CDR2 YFSETQ. The CDR3 has 16 amino acids. In DNA form, the CDR3 reads TGCGCCAGCAGCTTGGCTTCCCTAACCTTTAATGAAAAACTGTTTTTT. Its translation is CASSLASLTFNEKLFF.

The chain couples TRBV5-6 to TRBJ1-4; no clear D. Germline V gives CDR1 SGHDT, CDR2 YYEEEE. V lost 0 bases and J 8 bases, leaving 11 bases between the germline ends. The CDR3 has 14 amino acids. The DNA for the CDR3 is TGTGCCAGCAGCTTGGTTCAGAAGGGCGAAAAACTGTTTTTT. It translates to CASSLVQKGEKLFF.

This chain links TRBV24-1 with TRBJ2-1, with TRBD1 as a possible D gene (5 bases). The CDR3 sequence is 12 residues long. Germline CDR1 reads KGHDR; CDR2 reads SFDVKD. Trimming took 5 bases from V and 9 from J, leaving 10 bases between them. CDR3 DNA sequence: TGTGCCACCAGTGTTCAGGGATTTGAGCAGTTCTTC. Translation gives CATSVQGFEQFF.

This rearrangement joins TRBV4-3 to TRBJ1-4; D might be TRBD1 (5 bases). Germline loops: CDR1 LGHNA, CDR2 YSLEER. With 0 bases removed from V and 2 bases from J, the gap between germline ends came to 10 bases. CDR3 length: 16 amino acids. This CDR3 is CASSQDVQGTNEKLFF. Here the CDR3 DNA reads TGCGCCAGCAGCCAAGATGTGCAGGGCACTAATGAAAAACTGTTTTTT.

The rearrangement links TRBV5-1 to TRBJ2-1; maybe TRBD2 (7 bases). The CDR3 loop spans 16 amino acids. Trimming cost V 6 bases and J 0 bases, with 16 bases left between them. Looked up from germline, CDR1 is SGHRS and CDR2 is YFSETQ. CDR3 DNA: TGCGCCAGCAAGGGAGGGGGGGTGAGCTCCTACAATGAGCAGTTCTTC. Amino acid sequence: CASKGGGVSSYNEQFF. Using reference TRBV5-1 and TRBJ2-1 for the parts outside the CDR3, the full variable domain is KAGVTQTPRYLIKTRGQQVTLSCSPISGHRSVSWYQQTPGQGLQFLFEYFSETQRNKGNFPGRFSGRQFSNSRSEMNVSTLELGDSALYLCASKGGGVSSYNEQFFGPGTRLTVL.

V is TRBV3-1 (or the pseudogene TRBV3-2) and J is TRBJ2-3; the match to TRBD2 covers 14 bases. The length of the CDR3 is 15 residues. The V and J ends lost 6 bases and 6 bases, in that order; junction bases with no gene match: 5. Germline V gene data show CDR1 as LGHDT and CDR2 as YNNKEL (reference sequence). DNA of the CDR3: TGTGCCAGCAGGCCGACTAGCGGGGGGGCCGATACGCAGTATTTT. This sequence encodes CASRPTSGGADTQYF.

The chain links TRBV6-2 or TRBV6-3 to TRBJ2-7, with D unclear. The CDR3 extends over 14 amino acids. Per germline, CDR1 MNHEY and CDR2 SVGEGT. Trimming took off 2 bases at V and 2 bases at J, with 10 bases between the two ends. This CDR3 is CASSYDQVTYEQYF. The DNA for the CDR3 is TGTGCCAGCAGTTACGATCAGGTTACCTACGAGCAGTACTTC.

This chain uses TRBV28 with TRBJ1-5; no firm D call. The germline gives CDR1 MDHEN, CDR2 SYDVKM. V was shortened by 5 bases and J by 3 bases, with 14 bases between the two germline ends. This CDR3 comprises 15 residues. CDR3 in amino acids: CASSLIRRFNQPQHF. As DNA, the CDR3 is TGTGCCAGCAGTCTAATCCGGCGTTTCAATCAGCCCCAGCATTTT.

V is TRBV19 and J is TRBJ1-5; D possibly corresponds to TRBD1 (6 bases). Trimming removed 3 bases from V and 6 bases from J, with 12 bases in between. The CDR3 consists of 14 residues. The V gene's germline CDR1 is LNHDA and CDR2 SQIVND (reference sequence). Written as DNA, the CDR3 is TGTGCCAGTAGTATTGACAGGTGGGGTCAGCCCCAGCATTTT. It yields the protein CASSIDRWGQPQHF.

The chain couples TRBV3-1 (or the pseudogene TRBV3-2) to TRBJ2-7; TRBD1 might be the D (6 bases). The germline V and J ends were trimmed by 4 bases and 6 bases, with 10 bases remaining between them. The CDR3 runs 12 residues. Germline V gene data show CDR1 as LGHDT and CDR2 as YNNKEL (reference sequence). This CDR3 reads CASSRGGSEQYF. Here the CDR3 DNA reads TGTGCCAGCAGCCGAGGGGGTAGCGAGCAGTACTTC.

V and J are TRBV29-1 and TRBJ1-1, with 10 bases that match TRBD1. This CDR3 has 18 amino acids. Germline V gives CDR1 SQVTM, CDR2 ANQGSEA. With 2 bases clipped from V and 2 bases from J, the junction kept 14 bases outside the gene matches. Written as DNA, the CDR3 is TGCAGCGTTGAAAGGGGAGCGGGGACAGGGGCGCTAAACACTGAAGCTTTCTTT. Amino acids: CSVERGAGTGALNTEAFF.

V and J are TRBV6-5 and TRBJ1-6, with a tentative D call TRBD1 (5 bases). The germline CDR1 and CDR2 sequences are MNHEY and SVGAGI. CDR3 length: 15 residues. V was cut by 6 bases and J by 4 bases, with 13 bases left in between. The CDR3 DNA reads TGTGCCAGCAGAGACCTCAGGGAATATAATTCACCCCTCCACTTT. Its translation: CASRDLREYNSPLHF.